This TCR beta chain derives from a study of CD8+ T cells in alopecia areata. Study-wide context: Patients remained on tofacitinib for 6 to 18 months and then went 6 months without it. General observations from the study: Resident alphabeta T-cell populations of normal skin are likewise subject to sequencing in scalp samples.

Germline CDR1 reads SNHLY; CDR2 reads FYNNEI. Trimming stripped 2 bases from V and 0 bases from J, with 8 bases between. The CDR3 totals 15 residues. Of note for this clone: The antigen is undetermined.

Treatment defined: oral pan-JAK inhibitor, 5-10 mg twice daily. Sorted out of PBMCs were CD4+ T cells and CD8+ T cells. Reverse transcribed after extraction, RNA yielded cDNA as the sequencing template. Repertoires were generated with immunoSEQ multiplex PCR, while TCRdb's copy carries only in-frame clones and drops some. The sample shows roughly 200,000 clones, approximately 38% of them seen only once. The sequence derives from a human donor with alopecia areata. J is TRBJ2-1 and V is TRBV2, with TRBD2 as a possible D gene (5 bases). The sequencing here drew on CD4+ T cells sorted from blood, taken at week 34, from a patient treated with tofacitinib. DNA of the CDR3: TGTGCCAGCAGTGAACAAGGGAGCTCCTACAATGAGCAGTTCTTC. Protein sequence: CASSEQGSSYNEQFF.